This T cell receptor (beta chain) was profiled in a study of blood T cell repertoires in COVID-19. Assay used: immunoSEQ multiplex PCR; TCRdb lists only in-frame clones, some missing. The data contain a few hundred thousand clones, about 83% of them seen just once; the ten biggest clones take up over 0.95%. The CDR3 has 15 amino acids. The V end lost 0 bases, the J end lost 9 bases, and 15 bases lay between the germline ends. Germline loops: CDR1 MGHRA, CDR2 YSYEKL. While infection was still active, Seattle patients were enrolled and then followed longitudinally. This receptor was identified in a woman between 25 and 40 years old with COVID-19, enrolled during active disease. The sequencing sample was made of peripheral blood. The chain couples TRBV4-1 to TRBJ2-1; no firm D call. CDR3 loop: CASSQDRLDSGEQFF. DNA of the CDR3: TGCGCCAGCAGCCAAGATCGGCTAGATAGTGGTGAGCAGTTCTTC.